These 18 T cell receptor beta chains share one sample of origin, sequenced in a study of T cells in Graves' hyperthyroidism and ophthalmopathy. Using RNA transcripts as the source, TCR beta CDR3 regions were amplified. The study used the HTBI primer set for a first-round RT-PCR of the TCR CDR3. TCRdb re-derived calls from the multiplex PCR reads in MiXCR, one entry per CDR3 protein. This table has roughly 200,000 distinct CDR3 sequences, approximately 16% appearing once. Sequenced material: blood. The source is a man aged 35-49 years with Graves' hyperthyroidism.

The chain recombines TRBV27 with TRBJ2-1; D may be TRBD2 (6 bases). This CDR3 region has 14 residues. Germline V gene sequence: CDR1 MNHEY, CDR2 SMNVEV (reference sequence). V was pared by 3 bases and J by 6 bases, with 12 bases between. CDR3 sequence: CASSFSGGINEQFF. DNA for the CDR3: TGTGCCAGCAGTTTCAGCGGAGGGATCAATGAGCAGTTCTTC.

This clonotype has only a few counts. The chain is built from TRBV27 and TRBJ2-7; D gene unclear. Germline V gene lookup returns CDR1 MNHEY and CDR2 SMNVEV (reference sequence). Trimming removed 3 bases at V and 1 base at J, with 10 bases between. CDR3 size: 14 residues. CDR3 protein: CASSFAGRSYEQYF. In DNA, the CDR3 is TGTGCCAGCAGTTTTGCAGGACGGTCCTACGAGCAGTACTTC.

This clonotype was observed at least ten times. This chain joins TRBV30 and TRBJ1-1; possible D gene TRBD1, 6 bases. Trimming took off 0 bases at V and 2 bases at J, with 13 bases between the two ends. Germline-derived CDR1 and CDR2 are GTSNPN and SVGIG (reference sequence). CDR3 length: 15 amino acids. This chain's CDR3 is CAWSVLGRGNTEAFF. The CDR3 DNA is TGTGCCTGGAGTGTACTGGGCAGGGGTAACACTGAAGCTTTCTTT.

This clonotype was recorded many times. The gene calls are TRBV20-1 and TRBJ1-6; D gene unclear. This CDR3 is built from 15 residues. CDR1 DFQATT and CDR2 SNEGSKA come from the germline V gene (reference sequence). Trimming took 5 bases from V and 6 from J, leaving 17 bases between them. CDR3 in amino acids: CSALEPGEFNSPLHF. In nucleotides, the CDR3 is TGCAGTGCTCTTGAGCCGGGAGAATTTAATTCACCCCTCCACTTT.

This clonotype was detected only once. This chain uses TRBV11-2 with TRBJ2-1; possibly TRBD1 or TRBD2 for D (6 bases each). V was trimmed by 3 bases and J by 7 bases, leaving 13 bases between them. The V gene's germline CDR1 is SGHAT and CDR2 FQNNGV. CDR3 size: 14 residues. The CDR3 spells CASSLGAGRNEQFF. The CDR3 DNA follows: TGTGCCAGCAGCTTGGGGGCGGGGCGTAATGAGCAGTTCTTC.

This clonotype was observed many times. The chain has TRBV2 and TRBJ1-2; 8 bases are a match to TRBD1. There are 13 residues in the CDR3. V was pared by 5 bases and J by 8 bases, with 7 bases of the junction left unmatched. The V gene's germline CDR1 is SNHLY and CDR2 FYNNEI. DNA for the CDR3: TGTGCCAGCAGTCCGGGACAGGCGCTCGGCTACACCTTC. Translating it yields CASSPGQALGYTF.

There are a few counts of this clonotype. CDR3 in amino acids: CASSQELGPSGNQPQHF. The CDR3 region has the DNA TGCGCCAGCAGCCAAGAGCTAGGACCCTCGGGCAATCAGCCCCAGCATTTT. The chain links TRBV4-3 to TRBJ1-5; D is ambiguous. Trimming shortened V by 0 bases and J by 2 bases, and 14 bases separated the two germline ends. The germline CDR1 and CDR2 sequences are LGHNA and YSLEER. The CDR3 extends over 17 amino acids.

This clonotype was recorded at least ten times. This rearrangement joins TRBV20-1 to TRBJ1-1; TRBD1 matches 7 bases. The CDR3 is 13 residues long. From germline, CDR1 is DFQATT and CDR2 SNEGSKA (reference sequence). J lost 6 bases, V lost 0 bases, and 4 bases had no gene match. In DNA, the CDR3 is TGCAGTGCTAGAGATAACCAGGGGGCTGAAGCTTTCTTT. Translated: CSARDNQGAEAFF.

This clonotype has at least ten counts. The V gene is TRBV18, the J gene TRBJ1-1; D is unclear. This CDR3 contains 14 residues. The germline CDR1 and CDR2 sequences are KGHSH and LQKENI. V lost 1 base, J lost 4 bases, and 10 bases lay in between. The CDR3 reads CASSPQTLGTEAFF. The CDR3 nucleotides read TGTGCCAGCTCACCACAGACACTGGGCACTGAAGCTTTCTTT.

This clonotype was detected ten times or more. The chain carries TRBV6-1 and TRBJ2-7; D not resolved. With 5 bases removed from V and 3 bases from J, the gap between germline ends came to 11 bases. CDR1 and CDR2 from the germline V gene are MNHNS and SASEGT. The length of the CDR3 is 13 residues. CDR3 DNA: TGTGCCAGCAGTTCGGAGTCCAACTACGAGCAGTACTTC. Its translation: CASSSESNYEQYF.

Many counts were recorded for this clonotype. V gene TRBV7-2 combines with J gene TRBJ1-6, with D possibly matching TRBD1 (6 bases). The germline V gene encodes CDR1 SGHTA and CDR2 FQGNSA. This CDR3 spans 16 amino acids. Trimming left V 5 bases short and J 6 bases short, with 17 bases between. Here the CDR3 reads CASSVRGGQGNSPLHF. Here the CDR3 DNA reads TGTGCCAGCAGCGTTAGGGGGGGACAAGGTAATTCACCCCTCCACTTT. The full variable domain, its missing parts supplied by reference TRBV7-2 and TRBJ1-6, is GAGVSQSPSNKVTEKGKDVELRCDPISGHTALYWYRQSLGQGLEFLIYFQGNSAPDKSGLPSDRFSAERTGGSVSTLTIQRTQQEDSAVYLCASSVRGGQGNSPLHFGNGTRLTVT.

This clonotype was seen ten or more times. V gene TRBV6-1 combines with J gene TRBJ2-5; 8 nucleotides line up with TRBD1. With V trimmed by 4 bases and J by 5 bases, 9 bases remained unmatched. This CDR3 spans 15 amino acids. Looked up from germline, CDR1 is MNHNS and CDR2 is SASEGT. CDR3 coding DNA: TGTGCCAGCAGTGGGACGACAGGGGTCGGGGAGACCCAGTACTTC. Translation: CASSGTTGVGETQYF.

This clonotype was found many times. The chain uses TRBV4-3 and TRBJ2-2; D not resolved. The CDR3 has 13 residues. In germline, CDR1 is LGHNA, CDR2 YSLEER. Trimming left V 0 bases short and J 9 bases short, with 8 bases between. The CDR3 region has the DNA TGCGCCAGCAGCCAAGAGACTGCCAGGGAGCTGTTTTTT. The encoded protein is CASSQETARELFF.

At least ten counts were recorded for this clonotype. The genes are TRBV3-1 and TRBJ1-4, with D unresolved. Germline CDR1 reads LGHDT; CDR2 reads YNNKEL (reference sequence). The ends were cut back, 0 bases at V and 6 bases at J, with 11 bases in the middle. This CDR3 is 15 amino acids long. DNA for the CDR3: TGTGCCAGCAGCCAAGATGGATCTGGGTATGAAAAACTGTTTTTT. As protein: CASSQDGSGYEKLFF.

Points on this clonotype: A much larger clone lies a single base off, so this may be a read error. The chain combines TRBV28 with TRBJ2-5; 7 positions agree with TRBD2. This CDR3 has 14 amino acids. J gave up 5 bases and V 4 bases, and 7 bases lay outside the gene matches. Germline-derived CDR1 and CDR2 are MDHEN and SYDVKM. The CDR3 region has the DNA TGTGCCAGCAGTTCAAAAGCGGGAAGGGAGACCCAGTACTTC. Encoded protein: CASSSKAGRETQYF.

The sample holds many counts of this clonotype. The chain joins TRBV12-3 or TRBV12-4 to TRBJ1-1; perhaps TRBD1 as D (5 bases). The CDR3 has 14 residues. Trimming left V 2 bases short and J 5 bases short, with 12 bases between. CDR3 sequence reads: CASSLQGGGTEAFF. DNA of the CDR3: TGTGCCAGCAGTTTACAGGGTGGAGGAACTGAAGCTTTCTTT.

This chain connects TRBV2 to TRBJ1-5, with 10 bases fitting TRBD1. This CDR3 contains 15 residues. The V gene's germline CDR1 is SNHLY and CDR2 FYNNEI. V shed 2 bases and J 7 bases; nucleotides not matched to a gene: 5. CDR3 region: CASSEMGQGRQPQHF. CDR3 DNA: TGTGCCAGCAGTGAAATGGGACAGGGGCGCCAGCCCCAGCATTTT.

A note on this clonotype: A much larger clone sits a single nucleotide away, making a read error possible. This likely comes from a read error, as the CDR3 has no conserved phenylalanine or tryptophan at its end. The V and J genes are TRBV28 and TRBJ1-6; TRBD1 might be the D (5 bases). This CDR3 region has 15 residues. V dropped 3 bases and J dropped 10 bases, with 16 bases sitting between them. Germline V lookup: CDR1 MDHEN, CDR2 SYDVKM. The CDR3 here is CASSFGGRVSSPLHL. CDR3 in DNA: TGTGCCAGCAGTTTCGGTGGCAGGGTTTCCTCACCCCTCCACCTT.